The 4 T cell receptor beta chains given below trace back to one sample, sequenced in a study of blood T cells in healthy people across ages. Through a sample-barcoded 5' primer and a J-beta primer mix, a second PCR was run for about 7 to 12 cycles. TCRdb recomputed calls from the 5' RACE reads with MiXCR, one row per CDR3 protein. The sample records under 850,000 distinct CDR3 sequences, approximately 35% being singletons. Sequenced material: blood. These TCRs come from a man aged 18 to 30 in good health.

This clonotype was counted ten times or more. The chain links TRBV9 to TRBJ2-5; D uncertain. With 0 bases removed from V and 1 base from J, the gap between germline ends came to 7 bases. The CDR3 contains 14 residues. Germline V gene data show CDR1 as SGDLS and CDR2 as YYNGEE. Here the CDR3 DNA reads TGTGCCAGCAGCGTAGCGGCTACCCAAGAGACCCAGTACTTC. Protein: CASSVAATQETQYF.

The DNA for the CDR3 is TGCAGTGCTAGACCCCGACAGGGAATCATTGTACTATCCAAAAACATTCAGTACTTC. Translated: CSARPRQGIIVLSKNIQYF. The V call is TRBV20-1, the J call TRBJ2-4, with 7 bases identical to TRBD1. V shed 2 bases, J shed 2 bases, and the junction held 18 bases outside the gene matches. CDR3 length equals 19 residues. CDR1 DFQATT and CDR2 SNEGSKA come from the germline V gene (reference sequence).

This clonotype has just a few counts. The V gene is TRBV5-1, the J gene TRBJ1-2, with D tentatively TRBD1 (6 bases). V was pared by 0 bases and J by 6 bases, with 12 bases between. The germline V gene has CDR1 SGHRS and CDR2 YFSETQ. The CDR3 extends over 14 amino acids. The CDR3 DNA sequence: TGCGCCAGCAGCTTGGTAGGGGGTTTCGATGGCTACACCTTC. Encoded protein: CASSLVGGFDGYTF. Combining the CDR3 with reference TRBV5-1 and TRBJ1-2 gives the whole variable domain KAGVTQTPRYLIKTRGQQVTLSCSPISGHRSVSWYQQTPGQGLQFLFEYFSETQRNKGNFPGRFSGRQFSNSRSEMNVSTLELGDSALYLCASSLVGGFDGYTFGSGTRLTVV.

This clonotype has only a few counts. This chain joins TRBV6-5 and TRBJ1-5; no reliable D call. The CDR3 totals 15 residues. Trimming pared 0 bases from V and 6 bases from J, leaving 12 bases between. The germline gives CDR1 MNHEY, CDR2 SVGAGI. The CDR3 DNA follows: TGTGCCAGCAGTTACTCGCCCGGGCCTAGTCAGCCCCAGCATTTT. This translates into CASSYSPGPSQPQHF.